Listed below are T cell receptor beta chains from one sample, sequenced in a study of blood T cell repertoires in COVID-19. Some clones are missing from TCRdb's copy, which holds only in-frame ones; the method was immunoSEQ multiplex PCR. The sample contains about 100,000 clones, 90% of which appear only once. Sequenced material: peripheral blood. The source is a man in his fifties or sixties with acute or convalescent COVID-19. The CDR3 runs from the conserved cysteine through the conserved F or W. D genes are given only for firm matches. Clone sizes are given selectively: once, few, many, or a class where the clone is expanded.

>17|.|TRBJ1-3|TRBV7-9|.
CASSAAAGERSGNTIYF
TGTGCCAGCAGCGCGGCCGCAGGGGAAAGGTCTGGAAACACCATATATTTT
>15|.|TRBJ1-2|TRBV6-1|TRBD1
CASSEDGRGNYGYTF
TGTGCCAGCAGTGAAGATGGCAGGGGGAACTATGGCTACACCTTC
>18|.|TRBJ1-2|TRBV19|.
CASSIETSAGARLYGYTF
TGTGCCAGTAGTATAGAAACCTCGGCAGGGGCGCGTCTCTATGGCTACACCTTC
>20|.|TRBJ2-1|TRBV7-6|TRBD2
CASSLVFWASGAHSYNEQFF
TGTGCCAGCAGCTTAGTATTCTGGGCTAGCGGGGCCCACTCCTACAATGAGCAGTTCTTC
>13|.|TRBJ2-7|TRBV6-6|TRBD1
CASRDRAAWEQYF
TGTGCCAGCAGGGACAGGGCGGCTTGGGAGCAGTACTTC
>15|.|TRBJ2-2|TRBV7-2|.
CASSPGGLTTGELFF
TGTGCCAGCAGCCCCGGCGGCCTAACCACCGGGGAGCTGTTTTTT
>15|.|TRBJ2-3|TRBV6-6|TRBD1
CASSLPGQGTDTQYF
TGTGCCAGCAGTTTACCGGGACAGGGCACAGATACGCAGTATTTT
>14|.|TRBJ2-7|TRBV6-2/TRBV6-3|TRBD1
CASSPSGQGYEQYF
TGTGCCAGCAGTCCATCGGGACAGGGATACGAGCAGTACTTC
>13|.|TRBJ2-1|TRBV7-2|.
CASSSPSYNEQFF
TGTGCCAGCAGCTCCCCTAGTTACAATGAGCAGTTCTTC
>14|once|TRBJ2-2|TRBV19|TRBD1
CASSEGGSTGELFF
TGTGCCAGTAGTGAAGGGGGCAGCACCGGGGAGCTGTTTTTT
>14|.|TRBJ2-1|TRBV27|TRBD2
CASSDSGEYNEQFF
TGTGCCAGCAGTGATAGCGGGGAGTACAATGAGCAGTTCTTC
>17|.|TRBJ2-2|TRBV4-3|.
CASSQDFRTRDTGELFF
TGCGCCAGCAGCCAAGATTTCCGGACAAGGGACACCGGGGAGCTGTTTTTT
>18|.|TRBJ2-2|TRBV7-2|TRBD2
CASSTRTSGRGNTGELFF
TGTGCCAGCAGCACGCGAACTAGCGGGAGAGGGAACACCGGGGAGCTGTTTTTT
>16|.|TRBJ2-2|TRBV10-3|TRBD2
CAARGAGVANTGELFF
TGTGCCGCCCGAGGAGCGGGAGTAGCGAACACCGGGGAGCTGTTTTTT
>15|.|TRBJ2-7|TRBV4-1|TRBD2
CASSQTSGSPYEQYF
TGCGCCAGCAGCCAAACTAGCGGGAGCCCCTACGAGCAGTACTTC
>15|.|TRBJ2-2|TRBV6-6|TRBD2
CASSPGGTPTGELFF
TGTGCCAGCAGTCCGGGGGGGACACCCACCGGGGAGCTGTTTTTT
>17|.|TRBJ2-1|TRBV21-1|.
CASSKVPGGSSYNEQFF
TGTGCCAGCAGCAAAGTTCCAGGGGGGAGCTCCTACAATGAGCAGTTCTTC
>14|.|TRBJ2-3|TRBV9|TRBD2
CASSVGSGGDTQYF
TGTGCCAGCAGCGTTGGAAGCGGGGGAGATACGCAGTATTTT
>17|.|TRBJ1-5|TRBV7-8|.
CASSLVGGTLINQPQHF
TGTGCCAGCAGCTTAGTGGGAGGCACCCTTATCAATCAGCCCCAGCATTTT
>12|.|TRBJ1-5|TRBV7-2|.
CASSLDLQPQHF
TGTGCCAGCAGCTTAGATCTTCAGCCCCAGCATTTT
>15|.|TRBJ1-4|TRBV6-5|TRBD1
CASSDRGKINEKLFF
TGTGCCAGCAGCGACAGGGGGAAGATTAATGAAAAACTGTTTTTT
>16|.|TRBJ1-5|TRBV24-1|TRBD1
CATSDTTGGRNQPQHF
TGTGCCACCAGTGATACTACAGGGGGGCGCAATCAGCCCCAGCATTTT
>15|.|TRBJ1-4|TRBV11-2|TRBD1
CASSPRTGGYRELFF
TGTGCCAGCAGCCCGCGGACAGGGGGGTATAGGGAACTGTTTTTT
>14|.|TRBJ2-7|TRBV19|TRBD2
CASSMGAGTSEQYF
TGTGCCAGTAGTATGGGGGCAGGGACTAGCGAGCAGTACTTC
>14|.|TRBJ1-6|TRBV5-4|.
CASRMDRDQSPLHF
TGTGCCAGCAGAATGGACAGAGATCAATCACCCCTCCACTTT
>15|once|TRBJ1-1|TRBV7-8|TRBD1
CASSQAGTGVTEAFF
TGTGCCAGCAGCCAAGCCGGGACAGGGGTAACTGAAGCTTTCTTT
>14|.|TRBJ1-1|TRBV2|.
CASSGPGGTTEAFF
TGTGCCAGCAGTGGTCCCGGAGGTACGACTGAAGCTTTCTTT
>14|.|TRBJ2-6|TRBV6-1|.
CASESFSGANVLTF
TGTGCCAGCGAGAGTTTCTCTGGGGCCAACGTCCTGACTTTC
>18|once|TRBJ2-1|TRBV5-1|TRBD2
CASSLYPASGRAIDEQFF
TGCGCCAGCAGCTTATACCCGGCTAGCGGGAGGGCCATCGATGAGCAGTTCTTC
>15|once|TRBJ2-7|TRBV6-5|TRBD2
CASSYSAGGTYEQYF
TGTGCCAGCAGTTACTCGGCGGGAGGAACCTACGAGCAGTACTTC
>13|.|TRBJ1-4|TRBV12-3/TRBV12-4|TRBD1
CASSGQGREKLFF
TGTGCCAGCAGCGGACAGGGGCGCGAAAAACTGTTTTTT
>13|.|TRBJ2-7|TRBV19|TRBD1
CASSMGQHYEQYF
TGTGCCAGTAGTATGGGACAGCACTACGAGCAGTACTTC
>16|.|TRBJ1-3|TRBV2|.
CASSAERASSGNTIYF
TGTGCCAGCAGTGCCGAGAGGGCCTCCTCTGGAAACACCATATATTTT
>12|.|TRBJ2-3|TRBV6-6|.
CASSYRGDTQYF
TGTGCCAGCAGTTACCGGGGAGATACGCAGTATTTT
>16|.|TRBJ2-7|TRBV5-3|.
CARSFTREVWSDEQYF
TGTGCCAGAAGCTTTACTCGCGAGGTGTGGTCAGACGAGCAGTACTTC
>19|.|TRBJ2-1|TRBV4-3|TRBD2
CASSRKLAGGINDGGEQFF
TGCGCCAGCAGCCGGAAACTAGCGGGAGGGATAAATGATGGTGGTGAGCAGTTCTTC
>21|.|TRBJ2-5|TRBV12-5|TRBD2
CASGLVLSAIAGERYQETQYF
TGTGCTAGTGGTTTGGTACTGTCGGCGATAGCGGGAGAGAGGTACCAAGAGACCCAGTACTTC
>20|.|TRBJ1-1|TRBV23-1|.
CASSQSKSQGWGPMNTEAFF
TGCGCCAGCAGTCAATCTAAGTCCCAAGGATGGGGCCCAATGAACACTGAAGCTTTCTTT
>15|.|TRBJ1-5|TRBV6-1|.
CASSEANRSGQPQHF
TGTGCCAGCAGTGAAGCGAACAGGTCAGGGCAGCCCCAGCATTTT
>16|.|TRBJ2-7|TRBV10-2|TRBD1
CASSESMGDRGYEQYF
TGCGCCAGCAGTGAGTCGATGGGGGACAGAGGCTACGAGCAGTACTTC
>15|.|TRBJ2-5|TRBV24-1|.
CATGEFRTVVETQYF
TGTGCCACCGGGGAGTTCCGGACAGTGGTGGAGACCCAGTACTTC
>13|.|TRBJ2-1|TRBV19|.
CASSFAVANEQFF
TGTGCCAGTAGTTTCGCCGTGGCCAATGAGCAGTTCTTC
>13|.|TRBJ2-4|TRBV27|.
CASSLTAENIQYF
TGTGCCAGCAGTTTAACAGCAGAAAACATTCAGTACTTC
>12|.|TRBJ2-3|TRBV2|.
CASTLPTDTQYF
TGTGCCAGCACTCTCCCGACAGATACGCAGTATTTT
>11|.|TRBJ1-1|TRBV7-9|.
CASSLVGGRAF
TGTGCCAGCAGCTTAGTAGGAGGTAGGGCGTTT
>15|.|TRBJ2-2|TRBV6-5|TRBD2
CASRRLAGANGELFF
TGTGCCAGCAGAAGACTAGCGGGAGCAAACGGGGAGCTGTTTTTT
>13|.|TRBJ1-1|TRBV2|TRBD1
CASKEDRATEAFF
TGTGCCAGCAAGGAAGACAGGGCCACTGAAGCTTTCTTT
>15|.|TRBJ2-7|TRBV15|.
CATSRDLDSSYEQYF
TGTGCCACCAGCAGAGATCTTGACAGCTCCTACGAGCAGTACTTC
>14|.|TRBJ2-5|TRBV7-8|.
CASSLGRRGETQYF
TGTGCCAGCAGCTTAGGCCGCAGGGGAGAGACCCAGTACTTC
>15|.|TRBJ1-2|TRBV25-1|.
CASSELGGGNDGYTF
TGTGCCAGCAGTGAACTTGGGGGAGGGAACGATGGCTACACCTTC
>14|.|TRBJ1-2|TRBV4-1|.
CASSQGSGNYGYTF
TGCGCCAGCAGCCAAGGGTCAGGAAACTATGGCTACACCTTC
>17|.|TRBJ2-5|TRBV6-4|TRBD2
CASIRTSGNEGVETQYF
TGTGCCAGCATACGGACTAGCGGAAATGAGGGAGTGGAGACCCAGTACTTC
>19|once|TRBJ2-1|TRBV11-3|TRBD2
CASSFTGTGGLAGAREQFF
TGTGCCAGCAGCTTCACCGGGACAGGGGGACTAGCGGGGGCCCGAGAGCAGTTCTTC